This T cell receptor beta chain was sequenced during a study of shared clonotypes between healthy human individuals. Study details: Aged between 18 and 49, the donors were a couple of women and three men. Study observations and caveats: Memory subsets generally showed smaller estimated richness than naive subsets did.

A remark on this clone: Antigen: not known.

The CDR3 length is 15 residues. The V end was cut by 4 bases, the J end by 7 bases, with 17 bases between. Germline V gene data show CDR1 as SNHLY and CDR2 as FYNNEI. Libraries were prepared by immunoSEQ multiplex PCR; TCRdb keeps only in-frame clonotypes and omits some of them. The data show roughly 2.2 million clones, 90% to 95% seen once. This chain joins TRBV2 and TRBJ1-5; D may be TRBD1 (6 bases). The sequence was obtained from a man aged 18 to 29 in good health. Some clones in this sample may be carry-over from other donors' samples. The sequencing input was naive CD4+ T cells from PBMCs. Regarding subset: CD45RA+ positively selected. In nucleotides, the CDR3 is TGTGCCAGCAGTGGAAAGGGGGTCCGAAGACAGCCCCAGCATTTT. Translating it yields CASSGKGVRRQPQHF.